These T cell receptor beta chains were read from a single sample in a study of cytomegalovirus exposure and HLA in healthy donors. Produced via immunoSEQ multiplex PCR; TCRdb's table is partial and in-frame only. This table has about 200,000 clones, 82% appearing once. The sample was PBMCs. The receptors were sampled from a middle-aged woman in good health and CMV-seronegative. CDR3s include the opening cysteine and the closing phenylalanine or tryptophan. The D gene is left open where the match is weak. Size is omitted from some rows. Given values are once, few, many or a class for expanded clones.

-	TRBJ1-5	TRBV6-1	-	CASSRTDYSNQPQHF	TGTGCCAGCAGTCGGACAGATTATAGCAATCAGCCCCAGCATTTT
-	TRBJ1-1	TRBV2	TRBD1	CASSGFRDRGAFF	TGTGCCAGCAGTGGTTTCCGGGACAGGGGAGCTTTCTTT
-	TRBJ1-2	TRBV2	-	CASSESGTQSNYGYTF	TGTGCCAGCAGTGAATCGGGGACACAATCTAACTATGGCTACACCTTC
-	TRBJ2-7	TRBV7-9	-	CASLNFGGQYF	TGTGCCAGCTTAAATTTCGGTGGGCAGTACTTC
-	TRBJ2-7	TRBV5-1	TRBD2	CASSLVAGIRNEQYF	TGCGCCAGCAGCTTGGTAGCGGGAATCCGTAACGAGCAGTACTTC
once	TRBJ1-2	TRBV5-1	-	CASSRGLPQEGYTF	TGCGCCAGCAGCAGGGGTCTACCGCAGGAGGGCTACACCTTC
few	TRBJ1-2	TRBV2	-	CASAGPVPNGYTF	TGTGCCAGCGCGGGCCCGGTCCCGAATGGCTACACCTTC
once	TRBJ1-1	TRBV2	-	CASRGFGQSTEAFF	TGTGCCAGCAGAGGCTTCGGACAGTCCACTGAAGCTTTCTTT
-	TRBJ1-6	TRBV2	-	CASSTDNAHNSPLHF	TGTGCCAGCAGTACGGACAACGCCCATAATTCACCCCTCCACTTT
-	TRBJ2-7	TRBV27	-	CARTDYEQYF	TGTGCCAGAACAGACTACGAGCAGTACTTC
-	TRBJ2-2	TRBV4-2	TRBD2	CASSQSIAGGRGELFF	TGTGCCAGCAGCCAATCTATAGCGGGAGGGAGGGGGGAGCTGTTTTTT
-	TRBJ1-3	TRBV28	-	CASSQGVMGPVSGNTIYF	TGTGCCAGCAGCCAAGGGGTAATGGGTCCTGTTTCTGGAAACACCATATATTTT
-	TRBJ1-1	TRBV30	-	CAWTSGRNTEAFF	TGTGCCTGGACCTCCGGGAGAAACACTGAAGCTTTCTTT
-	TRBJ2-6	TRBV18	-	CASSPAASGANVLTF	TGTGCCAGCTCACCAGCGGCCTCAGGGGCCAACGTCCTGACTTTC
-	TRBJ2-7	TRBV9	-	CASTSSGETGHYEQYF	TGTGCCAGCACATCCTCGGGTGAGACAGGACACTACGAGCAGTACTTC
-	TRBJ2-7	TRBV27	TRBD2	CASSFFPWGLAGDQIFYEQYF	TGTGCCAGCAGTTTTTTCCCGTGGGGACTAGCGGGAGACCAGATATTTTACGAGCAGTACTTC
-	TRBJ2-7	TRBV5-1	-	CASSLQGYEQYF	TGCGCCAGCAGCTTGCAGGGGTACGAGCAGTACTTC
-	TRBJ2-7	TRBV27	-	CASSLSRGSYEQYF	TGTGCCAGCAGTTTAAGCAGGGGATCCTACGAGCAGTACTTC
-	TRBJ2-5	TRBV9	-	CASSIQGRASRQETQYF	TGTGCCAGCAGCATCCAGGGGCGGGCTTCACGCCAAGAGACCCAGTACTTC
-	TRBJ1-1	TRBV6-4	-	CASSDGPPGGRVNTEAFF	TGTGCCAGCAGTGACGGCCCGCCAGGCGGGAGGGTGAACACTGAAGCTTTCTTT
-	TRBJ2-7	TRBV19	-	CASSLTADFYEQYF	TGTGCCAGTAGCCTGACGGCGGACTTCTACGAGCAGTACTTC
-	TRBJ1-2	TRBV6-1	-	CASSEAVDYGYTF	TGTGCCAGCAGTGAAGCGGTAGACTATGGCTACACCTTC
-	TRBJ2-7	TRBV18	-	CASSPVNTYEQYF	TGTGCCAGCTCACCCGTCAACACCTACGAGCAGTACTTC
once	TRBJ2-7	TRBV30	TRBD1	CAWSTGGFEQYF	TGTGCCTGGTCGACAGGGGGCTTCGAGCAGTACTTC